In its sample, the clone carrying this T cell receptor (beta chain) was seen a few times. The junction departs from germline at one end; a sequencing error may be responsible. The PCR was carried out with 60 Vbeta primers and 13 Jbeta primers. Profiled with immunoSEQ multiplex PCR; TCRdb holds only in-frame clones, not every one. The sample shows 110,000 to 150,000 clones, about 8.9% of them seen only once. The sample comes from a study of cytomegalovirus exposure and HLA in healthy donors. CDR1 is SSHAT and CDR2 is FNYEAQ in the germline V gene (reference sequence). The CDR3 extends over 13 amino acids.

Source material: PBMCs. The clonotype comes from a man in his fifties or sixties in good health and CMV-seronegative. The V and J genes are TRBV7-7 and TRBJ2-7; 9 bases are a match to TRBD1. The CDR3 nucleotides read TGTGCTAGCAGCTGGGGACAGGGAGGCGAGCAGTACTTC. This encodes CASSWGQGGEQYF.